This T cell receptor beta chain originates from a study of cytomegalovirus exposure and HLA in healthy donors. Study-wide results and limits: Using a false discovery rate of 0.05, a later analysis showed that roughly 16,000 TCR beta sequences were associated with HLA alleles. As immune exposure information, only CMV serostatus was available. Roughly uniform depth of sequencing across donors was assumed in presence/absence analyses.

The length of the CDR3 is 17 residues. Trimming at V came to 5 bases and at J to 2 bases, leaving 9 bases not matched to a gene. The V gene's germline CDR1 is ENHRY and CDR2 SYGVKD. For this clone: Antigen specificity is unknown.

PCR amplification relied on 60 Vbeta primers (plus 13 Jbeta primers). Data came from immunoSEQ multiplex PCR; TCRdb stores just in-frame clones and leaves some out. The sample totals some 140,000 clones. The chain couples TRBV10-3 to TRBJ1-5, with TRBD1 identical over 10 bases. This clonotype originated in a woman aged 55-69 years in good health and CMV-seronegative. Input material: PBMCs. The CDR3 spells CAISPGTGDPGNQPQHF. CDR3 DNA sequence: TGTGCCATCAGTCCCGGGACAGGGGATCCGGGCAATCAGCCCCAGCATTTT.